Sequencing of this TCR beta chain was carried out in a study of T-cell reconstitution after alpha-beta-depleted transplantation in children. The CDR3 length is 15 residues. Deletions cut 6 bases from V and 1 base from J, with 13 bases between. Looked up from germline, CDR1 is DFQATT and CDR2 is SNEGSKA (reference sequence). In its sample, this clonotype was seen many times. Unique molecular identifiers tagged the TCRbeta library. TCRdb itself ran the PCR reads through MiXCR, one entry per CDR3 protein. The sample holds roughly 590,000 distinct CDR3 sequences, 16% seen once. Source: PBMCs from the stem cell graft donor, taken from the stem cell graft. The chain carries TRBV20-1 and TRBJ2-6; D perhaps matches TRBD1 (5 bases). The TCR comes from a human donor who donated a stem cell graft to a child with acute myeloid leukemia. The DNA for the CDR3 is TGCAGTGCAGGCAGGGCAGGGTCTGGGGCCAACGTCCTGACTTTC. Encoded protein: CSAGRAGSGANVLTF.